The 27 T cell receptor beta chains reported below all come from one sample, sequenced in a study of shared clonotypes between healthy human individuals. Libraries were prepared by immunoSEQ multiplex PCR; TCRdb keeps only in-frame clonotypes and omits some of them. In the table there are 500,000 to 650,000 clones, roughly four fifths of which are singletons. Input material: PBMCs. The receptors here all came from a woman in her forties in good health. Some clones in this sample may be carry-over from other donors' samples.

In its sample, this clone was seen once. This rearrangement joins TRBV18 to TRBJ1-5; the D is unclear. Germline CDR1 KGHSH, CDR2 LQKENI. The CDR3 runs 17 residues. The V gene lost 3 bases and the J gene lost 0 bases, with 15 bases spanning the gap. CDR3 DNA: TGTGCCAGCTCACCGGCCGATTACCCTTATAGCAATCAGCCCCAGCATTTT. Protein sequence: CASSPADYPYSNQPQHF.

The chain recombines TRBV30 with TRBJ1-4; no clear D. The ends were cut back, 0 bases at V and 8 bases at J, with 7 bases in the middle. Germline V CDR1 and CDR2: GTSNPN, SVGIG (reference sequence). The CDR3 covers 12 residues. CDR3: CAWSVMPEKLFF. The CDR3 nucleotides are TGTGCCTGGAGTGTAATGCCAGAAAAACTGTTTTTT.

The chain has TRBV29-1 and TRBJ2-5; 13 bases line up with TRBD2. Germline V CDR1 and CDR2: SQVTM, ANQGSEA. This CDR3 is 15 amino acids long. After removal of 6 bases from V and 5 bases from J, the junction contained 9 bases not matched to a gene. The DNA for the CDR3 is TGCAGCGTCTCCGGGACTAGCGGGATTATGGAGACCCAGTACTTC. As protein: CSVSGTSGIMETQYF.

The chain recombines TRBV28 with TRBJ2-2; TRBD2 matches at 12 bases. V was pared by 6 bases and J by 7 bases, with 12 bases of the junction left unmatched. The V gene's germline CDR1 is MDHEN and CDR2 SYDVKM. CDR3 length: 17 amino acids. CDR3 amino acids: CASSRASGRAYSGELFF. CDR3 sequence (DNA): TGTGCCAGCAGCCGCGCTAGCGGGAGGGCCTATAGCGGGGAGCTGTTTTTT. The variable domain in full, completed from reference TRBV28 and TRBJ2-2, reads DVKVTQSSRYLVKRTGEKVFLECVQDMDHENMFWYRQDPGLGLRLIYFSYDVKMKEKGDIPEGYSVSREKKERFSLILESASTNQTSMYLCASSRASGRAYSGELFFGEGSRLTVL.

V is TRBV4-1 and J is TRBJ2-3; D possibly corresponds to TRBD1 (6 bases). The CDR3 covers 17 residues. V gave up 2 bases and J gave up 0 bases, with 15 bases separating them. CDR1 is MGHRA, CDR2 YSYEKL, per germline. The CDR3 loop reads CASSQPTRGISTDTQYF. As DNA, the CDR3 is TGCGCCAGCAGCCAACCCACCAGGGGAATCAGCACAGATACGCAGTATTTT.

This clone has a single count. CDR3 bases: TGTGCCAGCCAGGCTTCCTACGAGCAGTACTTC. Its protein is CASQASYEQYF. The V call is TRBV2, the J call TRBJ2-5; D gene unclear. The assigned J gene may be wrong: the sequence end matches TRBJ2-7 better. The CDR3 length is 11 residues. The V gene's germline CDR1 is SNHLY and CDR2 FYNNEI.

This clone has a count of ten or more. This sequence joins TRBV7-9 and TRBJ2-1; D ambiguous. V lost 2 bases and J lost 5, with 10 bases in between. CDR1 is SEHNR and CDR2 is FQNEAQ in the germline V gene (reference sequence). The CDR3 spans 14 residues. CDR3 nucleotides: TGTGCCAGCAGCTTATCCTTCGGAGACAATGAGCAGTTCTTC. Its protein is CASSLSFGDNEQFF. The full variable domain, with the rest looked up from reference TRBV7-9 and TRBJ2-1, is DTGVSQNPRHKITKRGQNVTFRCDPISEHNRLYWYRQTLGQGPEFLTYFQNEAQLEKSRLLSDRFSAERPKGSFSTLEIQRTEQGDSAMYLCASSLSFGDNEQFFGPGTRLTVL.

This clone was counted between two and nine times. V is TRBV20-1 and J is TRBJ1-2; no clear D. CDR1 is DFQATT and CDR2 is SNEGSKA in the germline V gene (reference sequence). Trimming stripped 7 bases from V and 8 bases from J, with 14 bases between. This CDR3 spans 11 amino acids. In DNA, the CDR3 is TGCAGTGTCGGCCGCACCACGGGCTACACCTTC. Translation gives CSVGRTTGYTF.

The rearrangement joins TRBV11-2 to TRBJ2-7; D is unresolved. Germline loops: CDR1 SGHAT, CDR2 FQNNGV. The length of the CDR3 is 16 residues. Between the trimmed V and J ends, which lost 0 bases and 0 bases, there was a span of 12 bases. CDR3 DNA: TGTGCCAGCAGCTTAGATATCGCTAGTTACTCCTACGAGCAGTACTTC. It yields the protein CASSLDIASYSYEQYF.

This clone was observed a single time. The V gene is TRBV5-1, the J gene TRBJ2-4; D is perhaps TRBD1 or TRBD2 (5 bases each). CDR3 size: 15 residues. The germline gives CDR1 SGHRS, CDR2 YFSETQ. The germline V and J ends were trimmed by 0 bases and 10 bases, with 17 bases remaining between them. The CDR3 region has the DNA TGCGCCAGCAGCTTGGCGGGGACGCTGGAAGAAATTCAGTACTTC. Its translation is CASSLAGTLEEIQYF.

J is TRBJ2-3 and V is TRBV15; a weak D match, TRBD2 (6 bases). The CDR3 extends over 16 amino acids. V was clipped by 3 bases and J by 2 bases, with 15 bases between them. CDR1 is LNHNV, CDR2 YYDKDF, per germline (reference sequence). CDR3: CATSRRSGGNTDTQYF. CDR3 nucleotide sequence: TGTGCCACCAGCAGGCGGTCTGGCGGGAACACAGATACGCAGTATTTT.

This clone was observed many times. The sample holds other DNA sequences that translate to the same CDR3. The rearrangement uses TRBV14 and TRBJ1-2; TRBD1 matches 8 bases. CDR3 length equals 14 residues. Germline V CDR1 and CDR2: SGHDN, FVKESK. V was pared by 4 bases and J by 3 bases, with 4 bases of the junction left unmatched. This chain's CDR3 is CASSPRQGYYGYTF. CDR3 coding DNA: TGTGCCAGCAGCCCCCGACAGGGGTACTATGGCTACACCTTC.

This clone came up a few times. The rearrangement joins TRBV7-8 to TRBJ2-7; 7 nucleotides match TRBD2. The CDR3 covers 16 residues. Trimming took 1 base from V and 2 from J; bases not matched to a gene: 8. Looked up from germline, CDR1 is SGHVS and CDR2 is FQNEAQ. The CDR3 nucleotides read TGTGCCAGCAGCTTAGATGTGGGGACTAACACCTACGAGCAGTACTTC. Protein product: CASSLDVGTNTYEQYF. Full variable domain (remainder filled in from reference TRBV7-8 and TRBJ2-7): GAGVSQSPRYKVAKRGQDVALRCDPISGHVSLFWYQQALGQGPEFLTYFQNEAQLDKSGLPSDRFFAERPEGSVSTLKIQRTQQEDSAVYLCASSLDVGTNTYEQYFGPGTRLTVT.

V usage is TRBV10-3 and J usage is TRBJ2-2, with D perhaps matching TRBD1 (6 bases). With 3 bases removed from V and 7 bases from J, the gap between germline ends came to 15 bases. CDR3 length: 15 residues. Germline V lookup: CDR1 ENHRY, CDR2 SYGVKD. In DNA form, the CDR3 reads TGTGCCATCAGTGACCAGGCTCAGGGGAGCGGGGAGCTGTTTTTT. This sequence encodes CAISDQAQGSGELFF.

The V call is TRBV19, the J call TRBJ2-3; D ambiguous. The CDR3 sequence is 14 residues long. Germline loops: CDR1 LNHDA, CDR2 SQIVND (reference sequence). Trimming shortened V by 4 bases and J by 6 bases, and 14 bases separated the two germline ends. CDR3 residues: CASSKLAPGDTQYF. Here the CDR3 DNA reads TGTGCCAGTAGTAAACTTGCCCCTGGGGATACGCAGTATTTT.

This clone was recorded only once. This chain uses TRBV6-4 with TRBJ1-1; D gene uncertain. The CDR3 consists of 16 residues. The germline V gene encodes CDR1 MRHNA and CDR2 SNTAGT. Trimming removed 6 bases from V and 0 bases from J, with 17 bases in between. CDR3 nucleotide sequence: TGTGCCAGCAGCACCAAAAGAGGGCACTTGAACACTGAAGCTTTCTTT. This gives the protein CASSTKRGHLNTEAFF.

V is TRBV5-4 and J is TRBJ1-6; a weak D match, TRBD1 (5 bases). This CDR3 region has 12 residues. Germline assignment: CDR1 SGHNT and CDR2 YYREEE (reference sequence). The germline V and J ends were trimmed by 7 bases and 4 bases, with 6 bases remaining between them. As DNA, the CDR3 is TGTGCCAGCGGGGCTTATAATTCACCCCTCCACTTT. Its translation: CASGAYNSPLHF.

Only one count was recorded for this clone. The chain links TRBV19 to TRBJ1-2; perhaps TRBD1 as D (5 bases). The CDR3 loop spans 13 amino acids. Trimming took off 9 bases at V and 2 bases at J, with 13 bases between the two ends. The germline CDR1 and CDR2 sequences are LNHDA and SQIVND (reference sequence). The CDR3 sequence: CASHAGANYGYTF. The DNA for the CDR3 is TGTGCCAGCCATGCCGGGGCAAACTATGGCTACACCTTC.

The sample holds a few counts of this clone. Its ends do not fully match the called genes, so a read error is possible. The chain carries TRBV7-7 and TRBJ2-5, with unresolved D. The CDR3 is made up of 13 amino acids. Germline V gene sequence: CDR1 SSHAT, CDR2 FNYEAQ (reference sequence). In DNA, the CDR3 is TGTGCTAGCAGCTTAAATATGGGAGAGACCCAGTACTTC. It is translated as CASSLNMGETQYF.

The rearrangement links TRBV6-4 to TRBJ1-3; D uncertain. Germline loops: CDR1 MRHNA, CDR2 SNTAGT. The CDR3 contains 15 residues. V was pared by 0 bases and J by 0 bases, with 6 bases between. The CDR3: CASSDSASSGNTIYF. CDR3 bases: TGTGCCAGCAGTGACTCGGCTTCCTCTGGAAACACCATATATTTT.

About this clone itself: This probably arose from a read error, given a far larger clone one base away. The V and J genes are TRBV30 and TRBJ1-1, with 11 bases identical to TRBD1. The CDR3 covers 13 residues. J was trimmed by 6 bases and V by 3 bases; bases with no gene match: 3. Germline CDR1 and CDR2: GTSNPN and SVGIG (reference sequence). The CDR3 nucleotides are TGTGCCTGGAGGGGACAGGGGGGGGCTGAAGCTTTCTTT. Its protein product is CAWRGQGGAEAFF.

This sequence joins TRBV7-9 and TRBJ2-3; tentatively, D is TRBD1 or TRBD2 (5 bases each). V was cut by 4 bases and J by 2 bases, with 22 bases left in between. The length of the CDR3 is 18 residues. Per the germline V gene, CDR1 is SEHNR and CDR2 is FQNEAQ (reference sequence). CDR3 in amino acids: CASSSPFGVGGITDTQYF. CDR3 nucleotides: TGTGCCAGCAGCTCCCCCTTTGGTGTTGGGGGAATCACAGATACGCAGTATTTT.

This clone was recorded only once. The chain recombines TRBV7-8 with TRBJ2-3; TRBD2 is a possible D gene (5 bases). Germline V gene lookup returns CDR1 SGHVS and CDR2 FQNEAQ. The length of the CDR3 is 16 residues. V lost 5 bases and J 2 bases, leaving 17 bases between the germline ends. The CDR3 loop reads CASSPQSGIYTDTQYF. The CDR3 DNA reads TGTGCCAGCAGCCCTCAAAGCGGAATATACACAGATACGCAGTATTTT.

This clone turned up a few times. This chain joins TRBV7-9 and TRBJ1-4, with a possible D match to TRBD1 (6 bases). Trimming cost V 2 bases and J 7 bases, with 17 bases left between them. The CDR3 runs 16 residues. The germline V gene has CDR1 SEHNR and CDR2 FQNEAQ (reference sequence). CDR3 region: CASSLSFRQGSEKLFF. In nucleotides, the CDR3 is TGTGCCAGCAGCTTATCGTTTAGGCAGGGGAGTGAAAAACTGTTTTTT. Full variable domain (rest looked up from reference TRBV7-9 and TRBJ1-4): DTGVSQNPRHKITKRGQNVTFRCDPISEHNRLYWYRQTLGQGPEFLTYFQNEAQLEKSRLLSDRFSAERPKGSFSTLEIQRTEQGDSAMYLCASSLSFRQGSEKLFFGSGTQLSVL.

This clone was counted only a few times. The chain employs TRBV7-6 and TRBJ2-7, with 13 bases fitting TRBD2. Germline V lookup: CDR1 SGHVS, CDR2 FNYEAQ. The CDR3 has 17 residues. Losses at the gene ends were 4 bases for V and 3 bases for J; bases not matched to a gene: 9. The CDR3 loop is CASSSGLAGVGSYEQYF. The CDR3 DNA follows: TGTGCCAGCAGCTCCGGACTAGCGGGAGTTGGAAGCTACGAGCAGTACTTC. Complete variable domain (other parts from reference TRBV7-6 and TRBJ2-7): GAGVSQSPRYKVTKRGQDVALRCDPISGHVSLYWYRQALGQGPEFLTYFNYEAQQDKSGLPNDRFSAERPEGSISTLTIQRTEQRDSAMYRCASSSGLAGVGSYEQYFGPGTRLTVT.

This chain joins TRBV5-5 and TRBJ2-7, with D possibly TRBD1 on 5 matching bases. The germline V gene encodes CDR1 SGHKS and CDR2 YYEKEE (reference sequence). V gave up 0 bases and J gave up 6 bases, with 16 bases separating them. The CDR3 covers 15 residues. CDR3 loop: CASSLVRVEGPEQYF. The CDR3 DNA sequence: TGTGCCAGCAGCTTGGTCAGGGTAGAAGGCCCCGAGCAGTACTTC.

This clone was observed once. Possible read error: a much larger clone is one base away. The chain is built from TRBV6-1 and TRBJ2-5; 7 nucleotides line up with TRBD1. Per germline, CDR1 MNHNS and CDR2 SASEGT. This CDR3 region has 14 residues. The CDR3 nucleotides read TGTGGCAGCAGCAAAGGACAGGCCCCTTCCCGTCAGTACTTC. Its protein product is CGSSKGQAPSRQYF.